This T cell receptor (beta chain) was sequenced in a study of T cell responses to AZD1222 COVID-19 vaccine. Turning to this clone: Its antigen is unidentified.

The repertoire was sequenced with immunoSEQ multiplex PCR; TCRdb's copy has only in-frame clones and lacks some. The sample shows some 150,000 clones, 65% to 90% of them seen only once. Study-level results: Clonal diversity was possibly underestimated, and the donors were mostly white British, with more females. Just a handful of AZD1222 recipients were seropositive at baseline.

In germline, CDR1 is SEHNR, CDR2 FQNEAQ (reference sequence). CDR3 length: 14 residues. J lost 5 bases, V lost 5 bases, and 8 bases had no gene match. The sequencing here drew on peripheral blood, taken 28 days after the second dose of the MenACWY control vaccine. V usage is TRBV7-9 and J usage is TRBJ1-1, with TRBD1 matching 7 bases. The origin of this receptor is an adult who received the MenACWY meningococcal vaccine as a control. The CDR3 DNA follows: TGTGCCAGCAGCCTACAGGGGTCTACGACTGAAGCTTTCTTT. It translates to CASSLQGSTTEAFF.